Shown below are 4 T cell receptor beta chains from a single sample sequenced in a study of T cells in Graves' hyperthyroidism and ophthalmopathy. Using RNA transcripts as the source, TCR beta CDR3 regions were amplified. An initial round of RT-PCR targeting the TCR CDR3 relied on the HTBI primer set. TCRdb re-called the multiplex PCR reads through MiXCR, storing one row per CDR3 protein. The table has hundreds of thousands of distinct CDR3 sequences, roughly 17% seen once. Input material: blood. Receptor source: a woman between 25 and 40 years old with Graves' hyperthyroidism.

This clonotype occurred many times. CDR3 sequence reads: CASSLRGGNTEAFF. CDR3 bases: TGTGCCAGCAGTTTAAGGGGAGGGAACACTGAAGCTTTCTTT. This chain links TRBV12-3 or TRBV12-4 with TRBJ1-1, with D possibly matching TRBD1 (5 bases). CDR3 length: 14 amino acids. The V end lost 2 bases, the J end lost 1 base, and 8 bases lay between the germline ends.

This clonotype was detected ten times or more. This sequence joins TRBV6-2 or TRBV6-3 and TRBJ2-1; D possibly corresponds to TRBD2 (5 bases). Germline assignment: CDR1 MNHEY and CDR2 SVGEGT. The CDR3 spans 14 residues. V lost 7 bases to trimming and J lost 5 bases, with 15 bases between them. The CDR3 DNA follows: TGTGCCAGCACCGATAGCGCACGAAACAATGAGCAGTTCTTC. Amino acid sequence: CASTDSARNNEQFF.

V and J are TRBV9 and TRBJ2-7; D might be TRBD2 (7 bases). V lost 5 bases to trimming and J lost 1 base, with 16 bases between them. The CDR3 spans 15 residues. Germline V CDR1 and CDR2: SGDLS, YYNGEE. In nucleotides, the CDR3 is TGTGCCAGCAGTGCGGGGGCCTCGGGATCCTACGAGCAGTACTTC. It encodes CASSAGASGSYEQYF.

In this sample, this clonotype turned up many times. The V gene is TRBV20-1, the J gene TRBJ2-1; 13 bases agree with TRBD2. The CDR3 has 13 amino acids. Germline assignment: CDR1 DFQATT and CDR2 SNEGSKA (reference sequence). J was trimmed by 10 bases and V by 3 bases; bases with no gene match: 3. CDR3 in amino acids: CSARGTSGAEQFF. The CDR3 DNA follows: TGCAGTGCTAGGGGGACTAGCGGGGCCGAGCAGTTCTTC.